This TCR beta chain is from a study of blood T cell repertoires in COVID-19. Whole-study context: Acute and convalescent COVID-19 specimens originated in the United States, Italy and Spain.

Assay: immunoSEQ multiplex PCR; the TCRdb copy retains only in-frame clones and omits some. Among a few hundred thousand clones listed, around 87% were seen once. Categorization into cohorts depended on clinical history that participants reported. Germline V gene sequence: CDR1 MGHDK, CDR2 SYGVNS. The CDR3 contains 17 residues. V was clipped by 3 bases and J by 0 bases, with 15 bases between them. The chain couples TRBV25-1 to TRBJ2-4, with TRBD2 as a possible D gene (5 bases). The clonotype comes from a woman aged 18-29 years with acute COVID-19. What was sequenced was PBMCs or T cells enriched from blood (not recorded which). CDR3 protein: CASSDEREFLAKNIQYF. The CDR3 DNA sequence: TGTGCCAGCAGTGACGAGAGGGAGTTTTTAGCCAAAAACATTCAGTACTTC. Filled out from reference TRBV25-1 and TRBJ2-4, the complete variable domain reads EADIYQTPRYLVIGTGKKITLECSQTMGHDKMYWYQQDPGMELHLIHYSYGVNSTEKGDLSSESTVSRIRTEHFPLTLESARPSHTSQYLCASSDEREFLAKNIQYFGAGTRLSVL.